Given below is one T cell receptor (beta chain) in context. Its antigen is not identified. Other DNA sequences in this specimen translate into the identical CDR3. This CDR3 is 13 amino acids long. CDR1 and CDR2 from the germline V gene are KGHSH and LQKENI. The V and J ends lost 1 base and 3 bases respectively, with 6 bases between them. The data were obtained in a study of shared clonotypes between healthy human individuals. Study-wide results and caveats: Measured sharing among donors was expected to vary with sequencing depth.

Unsorted PBMC DNA underwent sequencing on ten immunoSEQ deep assay plates. Only in-frame clones appear in the TCRdb table, and some are missing; sequencing was by immunoSEQ multiplex PCR. The sample has some 470,000 clones, over 60% seen once. Unsorted samples relied on roughly 99 million PBMCs, which served as the source of genomic DNA. The sample was PBMCs. This TCR came from a woman in her thirties or forties in good health. Some clones in this sample may be carry-over from other donors' samples. The rearrangement uses TRBV18 and TRBJ1-1; D is ambiguous. The CDR3 loop is CASSPQGDTEAFF. CDR3 coding DNA: TGTGCCAGCTCACCACAGGGTGACACTGAAGCTTTCTTT.